The source of this TCR beta chain is a study of OX40 agonist ivuxolimab in advanced cancers. Background on the study: Patients got intravenous ivuxolimab at 0.01 to 10 mg/kg every 2 weeks. Whole-study results and caveats: Also present in some nonresponders was a low level of normalized T-cell clonal expansion. Clonal expansion was seen in CD4+ and CD8+ blood T cells by week 6 at 0.1 to 3.0 mg/kg.

In germline, CDR1 is SGHRS, CDR2 YFSETQ. Trimming cost V 3 bases and J 3 bases; bases outside gene matches: 7. The CDR3 runs 15 residues. Method: immunoSEQ multiplex PCR; TCRdb's copy keeps in-frame clones and lacks some. The sample shows 70,000 to 75,000 clones, 90% to 95% of them seen only once. With respect to this clone: What it recognizes is unknown.

The V gene is TRBV5-1, the J gene TRBJ2-7, with 9 bases lining up with TRBD1. Sequences were derived from CD4+ or CD8+ T cells sorted from blood, sampled in a trial of the OX40 agonist ivuxolimab. The receptor was derived from an adult with an advanced solid tumor such as melanoma, head and neck, liver or kidney cancer. DNA of the CDR3: TGCGCCAGCAGCTCGGCCGGGACAGGGCTCTACGAGCAGTACTTC. Its translation: CASSSAGTGLYEQYF.